The 29 T cell receptor beta chains reported below all come from one sample, sequenced in a study of blood T cell repertoires in COVID-19. Clones were sequenced by immunoSEQ multiplex PCR, and TCRdb holds only the in-frame ones, with some missing. The sample has over 350,000 clones; 87% are singletons. The sequencing input was PBMCs or T cells enriched from blood (not recorded which). The receptors originated from a young woman with acute COVID-19.

J is TRBJ2-1 and V is TRBV7-9, with TRBD2 as a possible D gene (5 bases). The CDR3 extends over 15 amino acids. Trimming pared 6 bases from V and 8 bases from J, leaving 20 bases between. Per the germline V gene, CDR1 is SEHNR and CDR2 is FQNEAQ (reference sequence). In DNA form, the CDR3 reads TGTGCCAGCAGACGCATAGAGACTACCACCCATGAGCAGTTCTTC. Amino acids: CASRRIETTTHEQFF. Drawing the rest from reference TRBV7-9 and TRBJ2-1, the complete variable domain is DTGVSQNPRHKITKRGQNVTFRCDPISEHNRLYWYRQTLGQGPEFLTYFQNEAQLEKSRLLSDRFSAERPKGSFSTLEIQRTEQGDSAMYLCASRRIETTTHEQFFGPGTRLTVL.

This chain connects TRBV7-2 to TRBJ2-3; tentatively, D is TRBD2 (6 bases). The length of the CDR3 is 18 residues. Trimming pared 1 base from V and 0 bases from J, leaving 17 bases between. Germline CDR1 reads SGHTA; CDR2 reads FQGNSA. CDR3 in amino acids: CASSLGGTKLTSTDTQYF. The CDR3 DNA reads as TGTGCCAGCAGCTTAGGCGGGACCAAACTCACTAGCACAGATACGCAGTATTTT. The complete variable domain, with remaining parts taken from reference TRBV7-2 and TRBJ2-3, reads GAGVSQSPSNKVTEKGKDVELRCDPISGHTALYWYRQSLGQGLEFLIYFQGNSAPDKSGLPSDRFSAERTGGSVSTLTIQRTQQEDSAVYLCASSLGGTKLTSTDTQYFGPGTRLTVL.

V is TRBV11-2 and J is TRBJ1-4, with D tentatively TRBD1 (5 bases). Trimming took 3 bases from V and 5 from J, leaving 10 bases between them. The CDR3 runs to 14 residues. Germline V gene sequence: CDR1 SGHAT, CDR2 FQNNGV. CDR3 residues: CASSFGAGNEKLFF. The CDR3 coding sequence is TGTGCCAGCAGCTTTGGGGCAGGGAATGAAAAACTGTTTTTT.

Concerning this clone itself: Other DNA sequences in this sample translate to the same CDR3. The chain combines TRBV27 with TRBJ2-7, with D possibly TRBD2 on 5 matching bases. V lost 7 bases, J lost 0 bases, and 10 bases lay in between. Germline CDR1 is MNHEY and CDR2 is SMNVEV (reference sequence). This CDR3 has 13 amino acids. In DNA form, the CDR3 reads TGTGCCAGCAAAAGAGGGTCCTCCTACGAGCAGTACTTC. This sequence encodes CASKRGSSYEQYF.

The gene calls are TRBV5-4 and TRBJ2-1; TRBD2 agrees at 12 bases. The CDR3 extends over 15 amino acids. The germline CDR1 and CDR2 sequences are SGHNT and YYREEE (reference sequence). Trimming took 0 bases from V and 7 from J; bases not matched to a gene: 2. CDR3: CASSLGLAGGNEQFF. The CDR3 DNA sequence: TGTGCCAGCAGCTTGGGTCTAGCGGGGGGGAATGAGCAGTTCTTC.

This clone showed up just a few times. V and J are TRBV3-1 (or the pseudogene TRBV3-2) and TRBJ1-2; 11 nucleotides match TRBD1. The CDR3 is 16 amino acids. Looked up from germline, CDR1 is LGHDT and CDR2 is YNNKEL (reference sequence). V shed 2 bases, J shed 3 bases, and the junction held 5 bases outside the gene matches. The CDR3 nucleotides are TGTGCCAGCAGCCAACACCGGGACAGGGGGTACTATGGCTACACCTTC. This encodes CASSQHRDRGYYGYTF.

This chain uses TRBV27 with TRBJ2-2; a possible D gene is TRBD1 (6 bases). The CDR3 contains 22 residues. CDR1 and CDR2 from the germline V gene are MNHEY and SMNVEV (reference sequence). V was trimmed by 5 bases and J by 0 bases, leaving 31 bases between them. The CDR3 protein is CASSLQLYPLLLDSSNTGELFF. The CDR3 bases are TGTGCCAGCAGTCTCCAGCTCTACCCACTACTCCTGGACAGTTCGAACACCGGGGAGCTGTTTTTT.

This clone was picked up a small number of times. The CDR3 nucleotides are TGTGCCAGCAGTTCACAGGCGGGGTTAGCGGGGATAACAGATACGCAGTATTTT. It is translated as CASSSQAGLAGITDTQYF. This sequence joins TRBV27 and TRBJ2-3, with TRBD2 identical over 8 bases. V shed 4 bases, J shed 3 bases, and the junction held 15 bases outside the gene matches. The germline V gene encodes CDR1 MNHEY and CDR2 SMNVEV (reference sequence). CDR3 size: 18 residues.

The V gene is TRBV4-2, the J gene TRBJ2-1; possible D gene TRBD1, 5 bases. Trimming stripped 4 bases from V and 8 bases from J, with 12 bases between. The CDR3 length is 13 residues. From germline, CDR1 is LGHNA and CDR2 YNFKEQ. The CDR3 region is CASSPVIGDEQFF. The DNA for the CDR3 is TGTGCCAGCAGCCCCGTTATAGGGGATGAGCAGTTCTTC.

The chain has TRBV19 and TRBJ1-5; D unclear. Trimming took 0 bases from V and 2 from J, leaving 14 bases between them. The CDR3 spans 17 residues. Germline V gives CDR1 LNHDA, CDR2 SQIVND (reference sequence). The CDR3 reads CASSIEKGAVGNQPQHF. DNA of the CDR3: TGTGCCAGTAGTATAGAGAAGGGAGCCGTGGGCAATCAGCCCCAGCATTTT.

A single count supports this clone. V and J are TRBV6-5 and TRBJ1-6; maybe TRBD1 (5 bases). This CDR3 comprises 14 residues. Germline V lookup: CDR1 MNHEY, CDR2 SVGAGI. V was cut by 5 bases and J by 7 bases, with 12 bases left in between. CDR3 in DNA: TGTGCCAGCAGTAACCAGGGATCCAATTCACCCCTCCACTTT. It yields the protein CASSNQGSNSPLHF.

This chain uses TRBV5-6 with TRBJ1-4; possible D gene TRBD1, 5 bases. The CDR3 loop spans 13 amino acids. The ends were cut back, 3 bases at V and 5 bases at J, with 8 bases in the middle. The germline V gene has CDR1 SGHDT and CDR2 YYEEEE. The CDR3 region is CASSWAGNEKLFF. For the CDR3, the DNA is TGTGCCAGCAGCTGGGCAGGGAATGAAAAACTGTTTTTT.

V is TRBV7-6 and J is TRBJ2-1; unclear D gene. This CDR3 is 15 amino acids long. With 1 base removed from V and 5 bases from J, the gap between germline ends came to 12 bases. Germline V lookup: CDR1 SGHVS, CDR2 FNYEAQ. The CDR3 nucleotides read TGTGCCAGCAGCTTAGGTGCAGGAAAAGACAATGAGCAGTTCTTC. Amino acid sequence: CASSLGAGKDNEQFF.

In this sample, this clone turned up once. The gene calls are TRBV4-1 and TRBJ1-5, with D tentatively TRBD1 (5 bases). V was clipped by 0 bases and J by 7 bases, with 13 bases between them. This CDR3 is 15 amino acids long. CDR1 and CDR2 from the germline V gene are MGHRA and YSYEKL. This CDR3 is CASSQDWGQGQPQHF. The CDR3 bases are TGCGCCAGCAGCCAAGATTGGGGCCAGGGACAGCCCCAGCATTTT.

This chain uses TRBV4-1 with TRBJ2-3; D may be TRBD1 (5 bases). The germline V gene has CDR1 MGHRA and CDR2 YSYEKL. CDR3 size: 17 residues. The ends were cut back, 4 bases at V and 6 bases at J, with 23 bases in the middle. The CDR3 nucleotides are TGCGCCAGCAGCCCCCCAGTGGTAGACAGAGGAAGGGATACGCAGTATTTT. As protein: CASSPPVVDRGRDTQYF.

The chain couples TRBV10-3 to TRBJ2-1, with 9 bases lining up with TRBD1. The CDR3 is 14 residues long. Germline V gene lookup returns CDR1 ENHRY and CDR2 SYGVKD. The V gene end was trimmed by 5 bases and the J gene end by 6 bases; junction bases not matched to a gene: 5. Here the CDR3 DNA reads TGTGCCATCAGTTCCGACAGGGGGAGCAATGAGCAGTTCTTC. Translated, it gives CAISSDRGSNEQFF.

The chain links TRBV10-2 to TRBJ1-1; TRBD1 aligns across 8 bases. There are 15 residues in the CDR3. V lost 7 bases, J lost 1 base, and 8 bases stayed unmatched. Germline CDR1 reads WSHSY; CDR2 reads SAAADI. The chain's CDR3 is CASTDRGAANTEAFF. The CDR3 bases are TGCGCCAGCACAGACAGGGGTGCGGCGAACACTGAAGCTTTCTTT.

The CDR3 spells CASSLRRAGTEAFF. CDR3 DNA: TGCGCCAGCAGCTTAAGGAGGGCGGGCACTGAAGCTTTCTTT. The chain recombines TRBV5-1 with TRBJ1-1; D is unclear. Trimming left V 2 bases short and J 4 bases short, with 12 bases between. Germline V CDR1 and CDR2: SGHRS, YFSETQ. CDR3 length: 14 residues. Full variable domain (remainder filled in from reference TRBV5-1 and TRBJ1-1): KAGVTQTPRYLIKTRGQQVTLSCSPISGHRSVSWYQQTPGQGLQFLFEYFSETQRNKGNFPGRFSGRQFSNSRSEMNVSTLELGDSALYLCASSLRRAGTEAFFGQGTRLTVV.

The rearrangement links TRBV4-2 to TRBJ2-3, with 11 bases aligning to TRBD1. With V trimmed by 0 bases and J by 4 bases, 6 bases remained unmatched. The germline gives CDR1 LGHNA, CDR2 YNFKEQ. The CDR3 is made up of 17 amino acids. The CDR3 DNA reads as TGTGCCAGCAGCCAAGATTTCGGACAGGGGGCTGCAGATACGCAGTATTTT. The encoded protein is CASSQDFGQGAADTQYF.

This clone has a handful of counts. This rearrangement joins TRBV24-1 to TRBJ1-2; D is possibly TRBD1 (6 bases). CDR3 length: 13 amino acids. CDR1 is KGHDR, CDR2 SFDVKD, per germline. Trimming removed 5 bases from V and 2 bases from J, with 8 bases in between. CDR3 residues: CATSAGQNYGYTF. For the CDR3, the DNA is TGTGCCACCAGTGCAGGACAGAACTATGGCTACACCTTC.

The chain joins TRBV7-9 to TRBJ1-3; D unresolved. CDR3 length equals 12 residues. Germline V gene sequence: CDR1 SEHNR, CDR2 FQNEAQ (reference sequence). Trimming left V 5 bases short and J 4 bases short, with 6 bases between. This CDR3 is CASSRLGNTIYF. The DNA of the CDR3 is TGTGCCAGCAGCCGTCTCGGAAACACCATATATTTT.

The CDR3 here is CASSLTGGDRASPLHF. CDR3 coding DNA: TGTGCCAGCAGCTTAACGGGTGGGGACAGAGCTTCACCCCTCCACTTT. V usage is TRBV7-3 and J usage is TRBJ1-6; 7 nucleotides line up with TRBD1. Looked up from germline, CDR1 is SGHTA and CDR2 is FQGTGA. The CDR3 length is 16 residues. The V gene end was trimmed by 0 bases and the J gene end by 9 bases; junction bases not matched to a gene: 8.

The chain employs TRBV5-4 and TRBJ1-5, with D maybe TRBD1 (6 bases). The CDR3 has 18 residues. Germline V lookup: CDR1 SGHNT, CDR2 YYREEE (reference sequence). Trimming took 2 bases from V and 0 from J, leaving 18 bases between them. The chain's CDR3 is CASSFRLARGHSNQPQHF. The DNA for the CDR3 is TGTGCCAGCAGCTTCCGGTTAGCCAGGGGTCATAGCAATCAGCCCCAGCATTTT.

This clone was seen just once. J is TRBJ2-7 and V is TRBV21-1; TRBD1 is the table's D call and was not checked against the DNA. TRBV21-1 is classified as a pseudogene. This CDR3 has 13 amino acids. The DNA for the CDR3 is TGTGCCAGCAGCAAACATACAGGGTTGGAGCAGTACTTC. Its protein is CASSKHTGLEQYF.

The chain employs TRBV7-8 and TRBJ2-1; TRBD1 matches at 8 bases. The germline V gene has CDR1 SGHVS and CDR2 FQNEAQ. This CDR3 contains 18 residues. V trimming: 1 base; J trimming: 8 bases; junction bases outside the gene matches: 16. The CDR3 DNA follows: TGTGCCAGCAGCTTAGTGTCGGCGACAGGGGAGTTGGCAGATGAGCAGTTCTTC. Its protein is CASSLVSATGELADEQFF.

In DNA, the CDR3 is TGTGCCAGCAGCTTAGGCTCCGGGACTAGCGGGTACAATGAGCAGTTCTTC. Its translation is CASSLGSGTSGYNEQFF. The chain links TRBV7-6 to TRBJ2-1; 12 positions agree with TRBD2. The CDR3 spans 17 residues. The germline V gene has CDR1 SGHVS and CDR2 FNYEAQ. V was pared by 1 base and J by 4 bases, with 5 bases of the junction left unmatched. Based on the CDR3 plus reference TRBV7-6 and TRBJ2-1, the full variable domain is GAGVSQSPRYKVTKRGQDVALRCDPISGHVSLYWYRQALGQGPEFLTYFNYEAQQDKSGLPNDRFSAERPEGSISTLTIQRTEQRDSAMYRCASSLGSGTSGYNEQFFGPGTRLTVL.

This clone showed up just a few times. The chain carries TRBV6-5 and TRBJ2-1; TRBD2 aligns across 9 bases. CDR1 and CDR2 from the germline V gene are MNHEY and SVGAGI. Unmatched junction bases numbered 9, after V lost 6 bases and J lost 6 bases. The CDR3 length is 15 residues. CDR3 DNA: TGTGCCAGCAGGTCCAATAGCGGGGGTCGCAATGAGCAGTTCTTC. It encodes CASRSNSGGRNEQFF.

This sequence joins TRBV7-3 and TRBJ1-1; 7 nucleotides align to TRBD1. The CDR3 consists of 14 residues. The germline V gene encodes CDR1 SGHTA and CDR2 FQGTGA. V trimming: 6 bases; J trimming: 1 base; junction bases outside the gene matches: 5. CDR3 loop: CASSIDRANTEAFF. CDR3 bases: TGTGCCAGCAGTATTGACAGGGCGAACACTGAAGCTTTCTTT.

The CDR3 nucleotides read TGTGCCAGCAGCCTCCGGAGATCTGAAAAACTGTTTTTT. Translating gives CASSLRRSEKLFF. The rearrangement links TRBV5-6 to TRBJ1-4; D is unclear. This CDR3 has 13 amino acids. Per the germline V gene, CDR1 is SGHDT and CDR2 is YYEEEE. V was clipped by 4 bases and J by 7 bases, with 11 bases between them.